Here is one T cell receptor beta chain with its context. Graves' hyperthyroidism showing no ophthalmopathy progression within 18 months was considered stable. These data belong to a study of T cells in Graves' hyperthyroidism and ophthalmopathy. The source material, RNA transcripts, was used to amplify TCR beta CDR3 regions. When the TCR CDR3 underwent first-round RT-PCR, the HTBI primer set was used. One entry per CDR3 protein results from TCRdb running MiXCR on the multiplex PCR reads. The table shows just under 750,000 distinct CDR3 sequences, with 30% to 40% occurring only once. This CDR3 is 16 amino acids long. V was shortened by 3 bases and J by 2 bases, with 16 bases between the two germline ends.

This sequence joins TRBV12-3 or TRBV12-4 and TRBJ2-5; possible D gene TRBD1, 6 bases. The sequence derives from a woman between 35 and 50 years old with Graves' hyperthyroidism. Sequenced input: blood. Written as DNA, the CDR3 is TGTGCCAGCAGTTTTAGGGGGAATAGAGGGCAAGAGACCCAGTACTTC. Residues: CASSFRGNRGQETQYF.